The sequence of this TCR beta chain was determined in a study of regulatory T cells in long-lasting Graves disease. This clonotype occurred many times. CDR3 size: 13 residues. V shed 3 bases and J shed 6 bases, with 12 bases lying between them. The germline CDR1 and CDR2 sequences are SGHDT and YYEEEE. The authors built TCR beta libraries using iRepertoire HTBI primers and Arm-PCR of CDR3 regions. TCRdb passed the multiplex PCR reads through MiXCR, listing each CDR3 protein once. The repertoire holds 420,000 or so distinct CDR3 sequences, with around 22% as singletons. As to time point: persistent/refractory GD, antithyroid drugs over 5 years with positive TRAb. The TCR library was prepared using RNA isolated from PBMCs.

Sequences were derived from peripheral blood mononuclear cells (PBMCs), sampled when the disease was refractory, from a patient treated with antithyroid drugs. The receptor's source is a female donor with Graves disease. The chain carries TRBV5-6 and TRBJ1-1; D is unclear. CDR3 region: CASSSVVGPEAFF. Here the CDR3 DNA reads TGTGCCAGCAGCTCCGTAGTTGGACCTGAAGCTTTCTTT.